A selection of T cell receptor beta chains follows, all from one sample in a study of glioma-infiltrating T cells after dendritic cell vaccination. Only in-frame clones appear in the TCRdb table, and some are missing; sequencing was by immunoSEQ multiplex PCR. The repertoire holds around 72,000 clones, 81% seen once, with under 8% in the top ten. Here the sequenced sample was blood, taken before dendritic cell vaccination. The receptors come from a human donor with glioblastoma. CDR3s include the opening cysteine and the closing phenylalanine or tryptophan. Each record gives: CDR3 protein, CDR3 DNA, V gene, clone size, D gene, J gene. D genes are given only for firm matches. Expanded clones are given a class, and other clones once, few, many or no size at all.

CASSLAMGSEQFF | TGTGCCAGCAGCTTAGCGATGGGGAGTGAGCAGTTCTTC | TRBV7-2 | . | . | TRBJ2-1
CASSSRGMGETQYF | TGTGCCAGCAGCTCTCGGGGGATGGGGGAGACCCAGTACTTC | TRBV5-4 | . | . | TRBJ2-5
CASAGVMNTEAFF | TGTGCCAGTGCAGGGGTCATGAACACTGAAGCTTTCTTT | TRBV28 | . | . | TRBJ1-1
CASSVGQVGRSPLHF | TGTGCCAGCAGTGTTGGACAGGTCGGAAGATCACCCCTCCACTTT | TRBV6-1 | once | TRBD1 | TRBJ1-6
CASSFFGGNPDTQYF | TGTGCCAGCAGCTTTTTTGGGGGGAACCCAGATACGCAGTATTTT | TRBV7-3 | . | . | TRBJ2-3
CASGSSKGRLNTIYF | TGTGCCAGCGGATCAAGCAAGGGGCGTTTAAACACCATATATTTT | TRBV9 | . | . | TRBJ1-3
CASSLGQGYNSPLHF | TGCGCCAGCAGCTTGGGACAGGGATATAATTCACCCCTCCACTTT | TRBV5-1 | . | TRBD1 | TRBJ1-6
CASSEWTGYNEQFF | TGTGCCAGCAGTGAATGGACAGGTTACAATGAGCAGTTCTTC | TRBV2 | . | TRBD1 | TRBJ2-1
CAWSPPGGANYEQYF | TGTGCCTGGAGCCCCCCGGGTGGGGCCAACTACGAGCAGTACTTC | TRBV30 | . | . | TRBJ2-7
CASSGTGTSGAETQYF | TGTGCCAGCAGTGGCACCGGGACTAGCGGGGCAGAGACCCAGTACTTC | TRBV6-1 | few | TRBD2 | TRBJ2-5
CASSLMTLTGELFF | TGTGCCAGCAGCTTAATGACTCTAACCGGGGAGCTGTTTTTT | TRBV11-2 | . | . | TRBJ2-2
CASSKGGVGSEAFF | TGTGCCAGCAGTAAAGGGGGGGTCGGCTCCGAAGCTTTCTTT | TRBV2 | . | . | TRBJ1-1
CASSLSNTEAFF | TGTGCCAGCAGCCTTTCGAACACTGAAGCTTTCTTT | TRBV7-2 | . | . | TRBJ1-1